Each of the 19 T cell receptor beta chains below was sequenced from the same sample in a study of tumor-infiltrating lymphocytes in primary liver carcinoma. RNA and DNA were co-extracted from around 20-30 mg of unsorted bulk tissue. The investigators made TCR beta cDNA from 500 ng total RNA, using a constant-region primer. Each TCR beta library was derived from three nested multiplex PCR rounds that employed slightly modified ARM-PCR. Investigators reported that the first two PCR rounds, at about 9 cycles each, used TRBV1-TRBV30 forward primers with a C-beta reverse primer. Using its own MiXCR run on the multiplex PCR reads, TCRdb lists one record per CDR3 protein. The sample records 90,000 to 100,000 distinct CDR3 sequences, approximately 68% being singletons. Sequenced: liver tumor tissue from sampling region 5. Subset denoted: tumor region T5, tumor centre. All receptors come from a woman aged 55-75 years with primary liver carcinoma and hepatitis B virus infection.

With respect to this clonotype: At one end the junction does not follow the germline gene, possibly because of a read error. The chain joins TRBV12-3 or TRBV12-4 to TRBJ2-3; D not certain. The CDR3 runs 15 residues. The DNA for the CDR3 is TGTGCCAGCAGCCTCGGATTCCTAGGCACAAATACGCAGTATTTT. Translated, it gives CASSLGFLGTNTQYF.

This clonotype was detected ten times or more. This chain connects TRBV29-1 to TRBJ2-2; 8 nucleotides line up with TRBD2. The CDR3 covers 13 residues. Germline CDR1 is SQVTM and CDR2 is ANQGSEA. The V and J ends lost 7 bases and 3 bases, in that order; junction bases with no gene match: 4. This chain's CDR3 is CSASSGYTGELFF. The CDR3 DNA follows: TGCAGCGCGTCTAGCGGGTACACCGGGGAGCTGTTTTTT.

The genes are TRBV6-5 and TRBJ1-5; unclear D gene. Germline CDR1 MNHEY, CDR2 SVGAGI. The germline V and J ends were trimmed by 3 bases and 1 base, with 10 bases remaining between them. CDR3 size: 15 residues. The CDR3 region is CASSYAYQSNQPQHF. The DNA of the CDR3 is TGTGCCAGCAGTTATGCCTACCAGAGCAATCAGCCCCAGCATTTT.

This chain uses TRBV11-3 with TRBJ2-1; possibly TRBD1 for D (5 bases). Germline-derived CDR1 and CDR2 are SGHNT and YENEEA. The CDR3 is 15 amino acids. V was cut by 0 bases and J by 6 bases, with 12 bases left in between. CDR3 DNA: TGTGCCAGCAGCTTAGACGGCAGGGTTTTCAATGAGCAGTTCTTC. It codes for CASSLDGRVFNEQFF.

For this clonotype: Its ends do not fully match the called genes, so a read error is possible. The chain has TRBV11-2 and TRBJ2-7; D is possibly TRBD1 (5 bases). CDR1 is SGHAT and CDR2 is FQNNGV in the germline V gene. This CDR3 is built from 15 residues. CDR3 loop: CANSLDTGHTSEHYF. CDR3 in DNA: TGTGCCAACAGCTTAGACACAGGCCATACGTCCGAGCACTACTTC.

This chain links TRBV6-5 with TRBJ2-1; TRBD2 agrees at 9 bases. The J segment lost 4 bases and the V segment lost 2 bases, leaving 6 bases of the junction unmatched. The CDR3 length is 16 residues. The germline V gene has CDR1 MNHEY and CDR2 SVGAGI. In DNA, the CDR3 is TGTGCCAGCAGTTACCCTAGCGGGACCTCTTACAATGAGCAGTTCTTC. Its protein is CASSYPSGTSYNEQFF.

To note about this clonotype: At one of its ends the junction is not consistent with the germline gene, which may arise from a read error. CDR3 loop: CASSDGTGVRSANVQFF. CDR3 nucleotide sequence: TGTGCCAGCAGCGACGGAACGGGGGTCAGGTCTGCCAATGTGCAGTTCTTC. The chain links TRBV11-2 to TRBJ2-1; D perhaps matches TRBD2 (6 bases). The CDR3 runs to 17 residues. Germline V gene lookup returns CDR1 SGHAT and CDR2 FQNNGV.

Comment on this clonotype: One end of the junction does not line up with germline, which may come from a read error. The chain uses TRBV10-1 and TRBJ2-5, with 10 bases that match TRBD2. The V gene's germline CDR1 is WNHNN and CDR2 SYGVQD (reference sequence). CDR3 length equals 15 residues. The chain's CDR3 is CASGDSTSGRETQHF. CDR3 nucleotide sequence: TGCGCCAGCGGTGACTCTACCAGCGGGAGGGAGACCCAGCACTTC.

The J gene is TRBJ2-7, the V gene TRBV11-1; D call uncertain. V lost 1 base, J lost 6 bases, and 4 bases lay in between. This CDR3 comprises 11 residues. Germline assignment: CDR1 SGHAT and CDR2 FQDESV (reference sequence). In nucleotides, the CDR3 is TGTGCCAGCAGCTTAGAGTTCGAGCAGTACTTC. Translated, it gives CASSLEFEQYF.

This clonotype was detected ten times or more. CDR3 DNA sequence: TGCGCCAGCAGTGAGTCGACTAGCGGGTACAATGAGCAGTTCTTC. Its protein product is CASSESTSGYNEQFF. The rearrangement joins TRBV10-1 to TRBJ2-1; TRBD2 matches at 10 bases. CDR1 WNHNN and CDR2 SYGVQD come from the germline V gene (reference sequence). V gave up 0 bases and J gave up 4 bases; unmatched junction bases: 0. The CDR3 runs 15 residues.

There are many counts of this clonotype. This sequence joins TRBV29-1 and TRBJ2-3, with D maybe TRBD1 (6 bases). V was clipped by 1 base and J by 4 bases, with 12 bases between them. This CDR3 contains 14 residues. Germline V gives CDR1 SQVTM, CDR2 ANQGSEA. CDR3 DNA sequence: TGCAGCGTTGAAGGTGGCAGGGGAGCAGATACGCAGTATTTT. Amino acids: CSVEGGRGADTQYF.

The rearrangement links TRBV29-1 to TRBJ1-5, with D maybe TRBD1 (5 bases). V gave up 4 bases and J gave up 13 bases, with 17 bases separating them. Per the germline V gene, CDR1 is SQVTM and CDR2 is ANQGSEA. CDR3 size: 12 residues. CDR3: CSVGQTNRPQHF. The DNA of the CDR3 is TGCAGCGTTGGACAGACCAATCGGCCTCAGCATTTT.

The chain uses TRBV28 and TRBJ1-1; tentatively, D is TRBD1 (5 bases). Trimming left V 7 bases short and J 1 base short, with 19 bases between. The CDR3 sequence is 16 residues long. Germline CDR1 is MDHEN and CDR2 is SYDVKM. The DNA for the CDR3 is TGTGCCAGCACATTAGGTGGGGCAGAAGGGAACACTGAAGCTTTCTTT. Its protein product is CASTLGGAEGNTEAFF.

The chain joins TRBV10-2 to TRBJ2-6, with TRBD2 matching 8 bases. This CDR3 spans 17 amino acids. Germline loops: CDR1 WSHSY, CDR2 SAAADI. The ends lost 10 bases at V and 0 bases at J; junction bases unmatched: 11. The CDR3 sequence: CATEGVAGFSGANVLTF. The CDR3 DNA follows: TGCGCCACTGAAGGAGTAGCGGGGTTCTCTGGGGCCAACGTCCTGACTTTC.

As to this clonotype: Just one base apart from a much larger clone, this may be a read error. The chain has TRBV5-6 and TRBJ2-1; D not resolved. From germline, CDR1 is SGHDT and CDR2 YYEEEE. This CDR3 region has 17 residues. The CDR3 here is CANSSLSKTRSYNEQFF. The DNA for the CDR3 is TGTGCCAACAGCTCCCTAAGTAAGACCCGTTCCTACAATGAGCAGTTCTTC.

The rearrangement links TRBV10-3 to TRBJ1-1, with 8 bases fitting TRBD1. Germline V gives CDR1 ENHRY, CDR2 SYGVKD. The CDR3 is 14 amino acids. V trimming: 2 bases; J trimming: 4 bases; junction bases outside the gene matches: 3. CDR3 nucleotide sequence: TGTGCCATCAGTGAGCGACAGGGGACCACTGAAGCTTTCTTT. Translation gives CAISERQGTTEAFF.

Concerning this clonotype itself: Its ends do not fully match the called genes, so a read error is possible. This chain uses TRBV11-2 with TRBJ2-7, with TRBD2 matching over 10 bases. Germline values: CDR1 SGHAT, CDR2 FQNNGV. The CDR3 covers 13 residues. CDR3 loop: CANSLTSGNERYF. In DNA, the CDR3 is TGTGCCAACAGCTTAACTAGCGGGAACGAGCGGTACTTC. Combining the CDR3 with reference TRBV11-2 and TRBJ2-7 gives the whole variable domain EAGVAQSPRYKIIEKRQSVAFWCNPISGHATLYWYQQILGQGPKLLIQFQNNGVVDDSQLPKDRFSAERLKGVDSTLKIQPAKLEDSAVYLCANSLTSGNERYFGPGTRLTVT.

Of note for this clonotype: A much larger clone sits a single nucleotide away, making a read error possible. CDR3 residues: CASSLVASDTRYF. The DNA of the CDR3 is TGTGCCAGCAGCTTAGTTGCGTCAGATACGCGGTATTTT. The J gene is TRBJ2-3, the V gene TRBV7-2; D uncertain. The CDR3 runs 13 residues. Germline assignment: CDR1 SGHTA and CDR2 FQGNSA.

About this clonotype: At one end, the junction sequence differs from germline, possibly due to a read error. The chain recombines TRBV5-1 with TRBJ2-1, with TRBD2 as a possible D gene (7 bases). This CDR3 contains 14 residues. CDR1 SGHRS and CDR2 YFSETQ come from the germline V gene. The CDR3 loop reads CANSPRGGYNEQFF. CDR3 nucleotides: TGCGCCAACAGCCCAAGGGGGGGGTACAATGAGCAGTTCTTC. The variable domain in full, completed from reference TRBV5-1 and TRBJ2-1, reads KAGVTQTPRYLIKTRGQQVTLSCSPISGHRSVSWYQQTPGQGLQFLFEYFSETQRNKGNFPGRFSGRQFSNSRSEMNVSTLELGDSALYLCANSPRGGYNEQFFGPGTRLTVL.